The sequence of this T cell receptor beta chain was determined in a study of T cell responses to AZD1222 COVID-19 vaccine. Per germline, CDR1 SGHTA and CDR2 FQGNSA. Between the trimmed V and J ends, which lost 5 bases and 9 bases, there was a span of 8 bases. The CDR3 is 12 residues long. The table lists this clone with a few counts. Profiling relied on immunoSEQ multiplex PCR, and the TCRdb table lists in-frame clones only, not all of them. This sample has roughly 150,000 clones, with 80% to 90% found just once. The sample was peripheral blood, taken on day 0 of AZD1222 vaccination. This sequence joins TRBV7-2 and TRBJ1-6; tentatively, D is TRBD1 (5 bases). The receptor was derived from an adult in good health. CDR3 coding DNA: TGTGCCAGCAGCCTCAGGGTTTCACCCCTCCACTTT. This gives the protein CASSLRVSPLHF.